The entry below describes one TCR beta chain. Its target is unknown. The data originate from a study of CD8 T cells in ankylosing spondylitis. Study-level results: Some of these motif variants have turned up before, in reports on reactive arthritis synovial fluid and blood.

Germline CDR1 reads SGHTA; CDR2 reads FQGNSA. The CDR3 consists of 15 residues. The V gene end was trimmed by 4 bases and the J gene end by 3 bases; junction bases not matched to a gene: 3. Each CDR3 protein gets one entry after TCRdb re-called the 5' RACE reads with MiXCR. The sample shows around 150,000 distinct CDR3 sequences, about a third of them seen only once. The sample was synovial fluid, either unsorted or a sorted T cell fraction (not recorded which). The chain employs TRBV7-2 and TRBJ2-7, with 13 bases that match TRBD2. The receptor was isolated from a male donor with ankylosing spondylitis. The CDR3: CASSSLAGGFYEQYF. The CDR3 DNA reads as TGTGCCAGCAGCTCACTAGCGGGAGGGTTCTACGAGCAGTACTTC. The full variable domain, rest sourced from reference TRBV7-2 and TRBJ2-7, is GAGVSQSPSNKVTEKGKDVELRCDPISGHTALYWYRQSLGQGLEFLIYFQGNSAPDKSGLPSDRFSAERTGGSVSTLTIQRTQQEDSAVYLCASSSLAGGFYEQYFGPGTRLTVT.